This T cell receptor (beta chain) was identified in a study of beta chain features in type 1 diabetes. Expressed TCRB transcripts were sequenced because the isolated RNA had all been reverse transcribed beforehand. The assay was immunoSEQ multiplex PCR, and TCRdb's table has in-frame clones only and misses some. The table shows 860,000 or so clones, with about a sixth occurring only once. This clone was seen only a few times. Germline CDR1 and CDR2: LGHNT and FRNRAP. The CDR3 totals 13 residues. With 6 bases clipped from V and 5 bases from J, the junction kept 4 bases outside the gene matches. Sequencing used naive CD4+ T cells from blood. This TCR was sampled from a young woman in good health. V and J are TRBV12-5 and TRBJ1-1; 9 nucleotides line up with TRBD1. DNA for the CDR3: TGTGCTAGTGGACAGGGGGCGCGAACTGAAGCTTTCTTT. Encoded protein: CASGQGARTEAFF.